This T cell receptor (beta chain) was sequenced in a study of T cells after yellow fever vaccination. Findings of the study overall: Clonotypes shared by both compartments, CD4 and CD8, made up a small share. By day 5 rather than day 15, the secondary response had peaked, though it was weaker.

The germline V gene has CDR1 ENHRY and CDR2 SYGVKD. V was pared by 5 bases and J by 4 bases, with 11 bases between. This CDR3 comprises 13 residues. It was through 5'RACE template switching that TCR cDNA was made, with a universal primer site and UMIs added. In TCRdb, the 5' RACE reads were re-called with MiXCR into one record per CDR3 protein. The repertoire holds hundreds of thousands of distinct CDR3 sequences, approximately 13% seen once, with 2.5% to 3.5% in the top ten. Note on this clonotype: Its antigen is currently unknown.

The receptor was derived from a man between 18 and 35 years old who received the YFV17D yellow fever vaccine. This material consisted of CD4+ T cells sorted from PBMCs, taken 15 days after the yellow fever booster vaccination. The rearrangement links TRBV10-3 to TRBJ2-5, with D perhaps TRBD1 (6 bases). The DNA for the CDR3 is TGTGCCATCAGTCAACAGGGCTCAGAGACCCAGTACTTC. As protein: CAISQQGSETQYF.